The following is a T cell receptor (beta chain) sequence with its context. Its cognate antigen is unknown. This CDR3 has 16 amino acids. Looked up from germline, CDR1 is MNHEY and CDR2 is SVGAGI. V shed 0 bases and J shed 1 base, with 12 bases lying between them. The record originates from a study of T cells after posttransplantation cyclophosphamide. Findings and limits, study-wide: Recipient CMV seropositivity and CMV reactivation strongly tracked TRB clonality. Tissue-infiltrating T cells from skin or gut overlapped little with blood T cells.

Sampled 1 year posttransplant, controls received myeloablative marrow transplants, methotrexate and a calcineurin inhibitor. Libraries were prepared by immunoSEQ multiplex PCR; TCRdb keeps only in-frame clonotypes and omits some of them. The table has 20,000 to 25,000 clones, about 89% seen once. The specimen comprised PBMCs, sampled after an allogeneic stem cell transplant with a calcineurin inhibitor and methotrexate. This rearrangement joins TRBV6-5 to TRBJ2-5; weak D call: TRBD1 (6 bases). The source is a female patient aged 50 to 65 who received an allogeneic stem cell transplant from an unrelated donor, was CMV-positive, and had chronic GVHD only. These T cells may partly come from the graft donor. The CDR3 reads CASSYSPGAPQETQYF. DNA for the CDR3: TGTGCCAGCAGTTACTCGCCAGGGGCTCCCCAAGAGACCCAGTACTTC.